This T cell receptor (beta chain) is drawn from a study of blood T cell repertoires in COVID-19. Study in general: From the United States, Italy and Spain came samples of acute and convalescent COVID-19. In each case, the material was cDNA or gDNA derived from T cells, B-cell-depleted T cells, or PBMCs.

As processed by the authors: It was from reference gene primer amplification that nucleated cell counts were estimated. Sequenced by immunoSEQ multiplex PCR; TCRdb stores in-frame clones only, minus some. V and J calls and clone size follow that table, whereas D and trimming were derived from the DNA. Among about 110,000 clones listed, around nine tenths were seen once. This TCR derives from a middle-aged man with acute or convalescent COVID-19. The sample was peripheral blood.

In DNA form, the CDR3 reads TGTGCCAGCAGTTCCTCCGGGACAGTCGTCCTGACTTTC. Translation: CASSSSGTVVLTF. The chain carries TRBV6-5 and TRBJ2-6; 7 positions agree with TRBD1. Germline V gives CDR1 MNHEY, CDR2 SVGAGI. With V trimmed by 4 bases and J by 12 bases, 6 bases remained unmatched. The CDR3 is made up of 13 amino acids.